This T cell receptor beta chain was recovered during a study of neurological immune-mediated disorders. The cDNA was produced through 5'RACE with 10-nucleotide random UMIs. TCRdb redid the calling of the 5' RACE reads with MiXCR, one entry per CDR3 protein. The sample carries 66,000 or so distinct CDR3 sequences, 3% to 3.5% recorded once. With V trimmed by 5 bases and J by 10 bases, 13 bases remained unmatched. The CDR3 is made up of 14 amino acids. This clonotype was detected many times. Antigen specificity is unknown. General observations from the study: The most TCR clonal expansion was seen in HTLV-1-associated myelopathy, whereas the least was seen in multiple sclerosis, below the level in healthy controls.

The genes are TRBV12-3 or TRBV12-4 and TRBJ1-1, with 7 nucleotides matching TRBD1. The TCR originated in a man in his forties with multiple sclerosis. The sample consisted of PBMCs. The DNA of the CDR3 is TGTGCCAGCAGTCCGACAGGGAATTTCGTCCGAGCTTTCTTT. Its protein product is CASSPTGNFVRAFF.